This T cell receptor beta chain was found in a study of CD8 T cells in Susac syndrome. RNA in amounts of roughly 0.5 to 1 ug was reverse transcribed with random hexamers. Using its own MiXCR run on the immunoSEQ multiplex PCR reads, TCRdb lists one record per CDR3 protein. The sample includes over 70,000 distinct CDR3 sequences, approximately 96% of them seen just once. The CDR3 has 11 amino acids. V was trimmed by 0 bases and J by 7 bases, leaving 6 bases between them. CDR1 and CDR2 from the germline V gene are GTSNPN and SVGIG (reference sequence). Study-wide points: Within total CD8+ repertoires, under 20 Susac-specific public clones were found, and within CD8+ TEMRA repertoires, a few.

Worth noting for this clonotype: Antigen unknown.

TCR beta sequencing covered blood CD8+ and CD4+ T cells. This TCR was sampled from a human donor with Susac syndrome. J is TRBJ1-1 and V is TRBV30; D not resolved. The material sequenced was CD8+ T cells from PBMCs. The CDR3 DNA is TGTGCCTGGAGTGTAGGGAATGAAGCTTTCTTT. Its translation is CAWSVGNEAFF.